The 32 T cell receptor beta chains given below trace back to one sample, sequenced in a study of T cells in Graves' hyperthyroidism and ophthalmopathy. The investigators amplified TCR beta CDR3 regions from RNA transcripts. The HTBI primer set drove a first-round RT-PCR of the TCR CDR3. TCRdb independently ran MiXCR on the multiplex PCR reads; one entry per CDR3 protein. The repertoire holds hundreds of thousands of distinct CDR3 sequences, roughly 20% seen once, with 30% to 40% in the top ten. The sequenced sample was blood. The receptors were gathered from a man between 25 and 39 years old with Graves' ophthalmopathy.

The CDR3 loop reads CASSQETTHGIQETQYF. CDR3 bases: TGTGCCAGCAGCCAAGAAACCACCCACGGAATCCAAGAGACCCAGTACTTC. The chain combines TRBV14 with TRBJ2-5; D call uncertain. The CDR3 has 17 amino acids. V lost 0 bases to trimming and J lost 1 base, with 15 bases between them. In germline, CDR1 is SGHDN, CDR2 FVKESK.

This chain uses TRBV5-5 with TRBJ2-7, with 7 bases matching TRBD2. Unmatched junction bases numbered 6, after V lost 1 base and J lost 5 bases. This CDR3 comprises 14 residues. Germline lookup yields CDR1 SGHKS and CDR2 YYEKEE (reference sequence). CDR3 DNA: TGTGCCAGCAGCTTGATCAGCGGGGACCACGAGCAGTACTTC. Translating it yields CASSLISGDHEQYF.

This clonotype appeared a few times. This may arise from a read error, as a much more abundant clone is one base away. V and J are TRBV28 and TRBJ1-5; 11 positions match TRBD1. Unmatched junction bases numbered 14, after V lost 7 bases and J lost 6 bases. Germline CDR1 reads MDHEN; CDR2 reads SYDVKM. The CDR3 contains 17 residues. The CDR3: CASTLWAGTGGSQPQHF. For the CDR3, the DNA is TGTGCCAGCACCTTATGGGCCGGGACAGGGGGTAGTCAGCCCCAGCATTTT.

The CDR3 DNA reads TGCGCCAGCAGCTCGGACGGCGGCTCCTACAATGAGCAGTTCTTC. This encodes CASSSDGGSYNEQFF. The genes are TRBV5-1 and TRBJ2-1; no clear D. Germline V gives CDR1 SGHRS, CDR2 YFSETQ. This CDR3 has 15 residues. V lost 3 bases and J 0 bases, leaving 10 bases between the germline ends.

The rearrangement joins TRBV10-3 to TRBJ2-3; a possible D gene is TRBD2 (6 bases). The CDR3 has 15 residues. Trimming cost V 4 bases and J 0 bases, with 11 bases left between them. Germline loops: CDR1 ENHRY, CDR2 SYGVKD. The CDR3 is CAISGRDLSTDTQYF. The CDR3, as DNA: TGTGCCATCAGTGGGAGGGACTTGAGCACAGATACGCAGTATTTT.

The V gene is TRBV7-9, the J gene TRBJ1-2; TRBD1 might be the D (6 bases). This CDR3 is built from 15 residues. V lost 8 bases to trimming and J lost 5 bases, with 21 bases between them. The germline gives CDR1 SEHNR, CDR2 FQNEAQ (reference sequence). CDR3 nucleotide sequence: TGTGCCAGCGGAAGGACAGACGATTTAACATATGGCTACACCTTC. Its protein product is CASGRTDDLTYGYTF.

This clonotype was seen repeatedly, ten times or more. The rearrangement links TRBV12-3 or TRBV12-4 to TRBJ2-7; 7 bases agree with TRBD1. V shed 3 bases, J shed 6 bases, and the junction held 5 bases outside the gene matches. This CDR3 has 13 amino acids. The CDR3 reads CASSFRGHGEQYF. The CDR3 DNA reads TGTGCCAGCAGTTTTAGGGGGCATGGCGAGCAGTACTTC.

The gene calls are TRBV12-5 and TRBJ2-4; no firm D call. V gave up 3 bases and J gave up 2 bases, with 8 bases separating them. The CDR3 is 14 amino acids. Germline lookup yields CDR1 LGHNT and CDR2 FRNRAP. The CDR3 region has the DNA TGTGCTAGTGGTTTTAGGGAAACCAAAAACATTCAGTACTTC. Translation gives CASGFRETKNIQYF.

This sequence joins TRBV12-3 or TRBV12-4 and TRBJ2-7; D remains unclear. Deletions cut 3 bases from V and 8 bases from J, with 14 bases between. CDR3 length: 13 amino acids. In nucleotides, the CDR3 is TGTGCCAGCAGTTTTCTAGTTGGTTTGCAGCAGTACTTC. It is translated as CASSFLVGLQQYF.

The sample holds a few counts of this clonotype. The V gene is TRBV5-1, the J gene TRBJ2-7, with D perhaps TRBD1 or TRBD2 (5 bases each). Per germline, CDR1 SGHRS and CDR2 YFSETQ. The CDR3 loop spans 13 amino acids. V was pared by 4 bases and J by 3 bases, with 11 bases between. In DNA form, the CDR3 reads TGCGCCAGCAGCCCCGGGACGCACTACGAGCAGTACTTC. It specifies CASSPGTHYEQYF.

This clonotype was observed a handful of times. This chain uses TRBV13 with TRBJ2-7; 8 nucleotides agree with TRBD2. The germline gives CDR1 PRHDT, CDR2 FYEKMQ (reference sequence). The CDR3 consists of 14 residues. The J segment lost 4 bases and the V segment lost 5 bases, leaving 7 bases of the junction unmatched. CDR3 nucleotide sequence: TGTGCCAGCAGCGAGAAGCGGGAGAGTTACGAGCAGTACTTC. This sequence encodes CASSEKRESYEQYF.

The chain has TRBV5-6 and TRBJ1-3, with D unresolved. CDR1 SGHDT and CDR2 YYEEEE come from the germline V gene. The V gene lost 4 bases and the J gene lost 0 bases, with 5 bases spanning the gap. CDR3 length: 13 residues. CDR3 protein: CASSGISGNTIYF. In DNA, the CDR3 is TGTGCCAGCAGCGGCATCTCTGGAAACACCATATATTTT.

The chain links TRBV18 to TRBJ2-1; D perhaps matches TRBD2 (6 bases). V shed 2 bases and J shed 7 bases, with 15 bases lying between them. The CDR3 length is 15 residues. Per the germline V gene, CDR1 is KGHSH and CDR2 is LQKENI. CDR3 sequence reads: CASSPAGSRGNEQFF. The CDR3 DNA follows: TGTGCCAGCTCACCAGCCGGGTCTCGGGGGAATGAGCAGTTCTTC.

The CDR3 sequence is CASSYGHRNTEAFF. The CDR3 DNA reads as TGTGCCAGCAGTTACGGGCACCGGAACACTGAAGCTTTCTTT. This rearrangement joins TRBV6-5 to TRBJ1-1; D gene uncertain. This CDR3 has 14 amino acids. CDR1 MNHEY and CDR2 SVGAGI come from the germline V gene. Trimming removed 2 bases from V and 1 base from J, with 8 bases in between.

This clonotype was observed a handful of times. The chain recombines TRBV18 with TRBJ2-1, with D hard to call. The CDR3 extends over 13 amino acids. CDR1 and CDR2 (germline): KGHSH, LQKENI. Trimming left V 2 bases short and J 5 bases short, with 7 bases between. In DNA, the CDR3 is TGTGCCAGCTCACCAAAGTCCAACAATGAGCAGTTCTTC. Translation: CASSPKSNNEQFF. Full variable domain (rest looked up from reference TRBV18 and TRBJ2-1): NAGVMQNPRHLVRRRGQEARLRCSPMKGHSHVYWYRQLPEEGLKFMVYLQKENIIDESGMPKERFSAEFPKEGPSILRIQQVVRGDSAAYFCASSPKSNNEQFFGPGTRLTVL.

This clonotype has a count of ten or more. The V gene is TRBV11-2, the J gene TRBJ2-3; 10 positions agree with TRBD2. The ends lost 3 bases at V and 6 bases at J; junction bases unmatched: 9. From germline, CDR1 is SGHAT and CDR2 FQNNGV. The CDR3 runs to 16 residues. The DNA for the CDR3 is TGTGCCAGCAGCTTGGGTTCTAGCGGGAGCTGGGATACGCAGTATTTT. Its protein product is CASSLGSSGSWDTQYF.

This clonotype was seen repeatedly, ten times or more. The chain employs TRBV7-9 and TRBJ2-3; unclear D gene. The CDR3 consists of 14 residues. Looked up from germline, CDR1 is SEHNR and CDR2 is FQNEAQ (reference sequence). The V and J ends lost 5 bases and 3 bases respectively, with 12 bases between them. The CDR3, as DNA: TGTGCCAGCAGCCAGATCCCGGCTACAGATACGCAGTATTTT. Its translation: CASSQIPATDTQYF.

The chain has TRBV7-2 and TRBJ2-1, with 7 bases identical to TRBD2. This CDR3 spans 15 amino acids. Germline CDR1 reads SGHTA; CDR2 reads FQGNSA. The V segment lost 4 bases and the J segment 4 bases; nucleotides outside the gene matches: 7. CDR3 DNA sequence: TGTGCCAGCAGCTGGACTAGAAAGACTTACAATGAGCAGTTCTTC. Translated, it gives CASSWTRKTYNEQFF.

The chain uses TRBV6-1 and TRBJ1-1, with D perhaps TRBD1 (6 bases). Trimming left V 6 bases short and J 4 bases short, with 15 bases between. This CDR3 contains 14 residues. Per the germline V gene, CDR1 is MNHNS and CDR2 is SASEGT. DNA for the CDR3: TGTGCCAGCAGCCTCGGACAGACGGCCACTGAAGCTTTCTTT. Protein sequence: CASSLGQTATEAFF.

This clonotype was counted ten times or more. A read error may account for a junction end that differs from germline. The genes are TRBV2 and TRBJ1-5, with no clear D. This CDR3 region has 13 residues. Per the germline V gene, CDR1 is SNHLY and CDR2 is FYNNEI. DNA of the CDR3: TGTGCGAGCAGTGGGGAGAGCAATCAGCCCCAGCATTTT. It translates to CASSGESNQPQHF.

This clonotype was picked up many times. V and J are TRBV6-1 and TRBJ1-5; D might be TRBD1 (5 bases). From germline, CDR1 is MNHNS and CDR2 SASEGT. The CDR3 sequence is 15 residues long. V lost 4 bases to trimming and J lost 3 bases, with 13 bases between them. The CDR3 nucleotides are TGTGCCAGCAGTGCAATTGGGGGTTCCAATCAGCCCCAGCATTTT. Its translation is CASSAIGGSNQPQHF.

The rearrangement joins TRBV19 to TRBJ1-2; 11 bases align to TRBD1. Germline assignment: CDR1 LNHDA and CDR2 SQIVND (reference sequence). Unmatched junction bases numbered 13, after V lost 7 bases and J lost 6 bases. There are 16 residues in the CDR3. For the CDR3, the DNA is TGTGCCAGTACCAAGCTACGGACAGGGGGCGGGGATGGCTACACCTTC. This gives the protein CASTKLRTGGGDGYTF.

This clonotype was recorded a few times. The rearrangement links TRBV29-1 to TRBJ1-4; D gene uncertain. V lost 4 bases, J lost 2 bases, and 11 bases lay in between. CDR1 is SQVTM and CDR2 is ANQGSEA in the germline V gene. CDR3 length: 14 amino acids. The CDR3 DNA is TGCAGCGTTGGGGTCCTCGGCACTAATGAAAAACTGTTTTTT. Residues: CSVGVLGTNEKLFF.

This clonotype has a count of ten or more. V is TRBV28 and J is TRBJ1-4; D call uncertain. V gave up 4 bases and J gave up 5 bases, with 14 bases separating them. From germline, CDR1 is MDHEN and CDR2 SYDVKM. This CDR3 contains 15 residues. This CDR3 reads CASSSPGETNEKLFF. For the CDR3, the DNA is TGTGCCAGCAGTTCCCCGGGAGAAACGAATGAAAAACTGTTTTTT.

This clonotype was counted ten times or more. The chain uses TRBV11-2 and TRBJ2-7; D remains unclear. With 1 base removed from V and 3 bases from J, the gap between germline ends came to 7 bases. This CDR3 has 13 amino acids. Germline CDR1 SGHAT, CDR2 FQNNGV. CDR3 nucleotides: TGTGCCAGCAGCTTAGCCGAGGACTACGAGCAGTACTTC. Its protein is CASSLAEDYEQYF.

The rearrangement links TRBV2 to TRBJ1-2, with TRBD1 as a possible D gene (5 bases). Looked up from germline, CDR1 is SNHLY and CDR2 is FYNNEI. CDR3 length: 16 amino acids. Trimming took off 7 bases at V and 2 bases at J, with 20 bases between the two ends. CDR3 in amino acids: CASIEGFGTLNYGYTF. The CDR3 region has the DNA TGTGCCAGCATCGAGGGGTTTGGCACCCTAAACTATGGCTACACCTTC.

This clonotype was counted at least ten times. The V gene is TRBV28, the J gene TRBJ2-7; D is unresolved. CDR1 and CDR2 (germline): MDHEN, SYDVKM. The CDR3 sequence is 14 residues long. V lost 5 bases, J lost 2 bases, and 13 bases lay in between. CDR3 protein: CASSQTSLAYEQYF. For the CDR3, the DNA is TGTGCCAGCAGTCAAACCTCACTCGCCTACGAGCAGTACTTC.

The sample holds many counts of this clonotype. The chain joins TRBV11-2 to TRBJ2-2; D not resolved. Looked up from germline, CDR1 is SGHAT and CDR2 is FQNNGV. The CDR3 is 13 amino acids. V lost 2 bases and J 1 base, leaving 2 bases between the germline ends. The CDR3 protein is CASSLLNTGELFF. Here the CDR3 DNA reads TGTGCCAGCAGCTTACTGAACACCGGGGAGCTGTTTTTT.

The chain combines TRBV7-9 with TRBJ1-2, with D possibly being TRBD1 (6 bases). There are 14 residues in the CDR3. Trimming took off 10 bases at V and 5 bases at J, with 20 bases between the two ends. The germline V gene encodes CDR1 SEHNR and CDR2 FQNEAQ (reference sequence). CDR3 sequence (DNA): TGTGCCATCTCGACGGGGGGGCCGCGGTATGGCTACACCTTC. It yields the protein CAISTGGPRYGYTF.

The chain employs TRBV10-3 and TRBJ2-1, with unresolved D. Germline V gene lookup returns CDR1 ENHRY and CDR2 SYGVKD. The V end lost 2 bases, the J end lost 9 bases, and 14 bases lay between the germline ends. This CDR3 region has 14 residues. The CDR3 sequence: CAISEVETPAEQFF. The CDR3, as DNA: TGTGCCATCAGTGAGGTTGAGACTCCCGCTGAGCAGTTCTTC.

This clonotype was observed a few times. V gene TRBV7-2 combines with J gene TRBJ2-7, with 8 bases identical to TRBD2. Germline-derived CDR1 and CDR2 are SGHTA and FQGNSA. The CDR3 extends over 15 amino acids. V lost 5 bases and J lost 0; bases outside the gene matches: 6. CDR3 residues: CASSPLAARSYEQYF. The CDR3 DNA reads as TGTGCCAGCAGCCCACTAGCGGCCCGCTCCTACGAGCAGTACTTC.

The rearrangement joins TRBV10-3 to TRBJ1-3; the D gene is possibly TRBD1 (5 bases). CDR3 length equals 12 residues. Germline V gene data show CDR1 as ENHRY and CDR2 as SYGVKD. Trimming pared 2 bases from V and 7 bases from J, leaving 6 bases between. CDR3 sequence reads: CAISEGGNTIYF. In nucleotides, the CDR3 is TGTGCCATCAGTGAGGGGGGGAACACCATATATTTT.